Listed below are T cell receptor beta chains from one sample, sequenced in a study of T cells in Graves' hyperthyroidism and ophthalmopathy. TCRdb re-called the multiplex PCR reads with MiXCR, one entry per CDR3 protein. The sample shows under 400,000 distinct CDR3 sequences, about 13% of them seen only once. The specimen sequenced was blood. These TCRs come from a woman between 18 and 29 years old with Graves' hyperthyroidism. CDR3s include the opening cysteine and the closing phenylalanine or tryptophan. Fields, in order: V gene, D gene, J gene, clone size, CDR3 protein, CDR3 DNA. The D gene is left open where the match is weak. Part of the rows lack a size; the others show once, few, many or a class for expanded clones.

TRBV11-2,.,TRBJ2-5,.,CASSQGWHWGQETQYF,TGTGCCAGCAGCCAAGGGTGGCACTGGGGGCAAGAGACCCAGTACTTC
TRBV28,.,TRBJ2-7,.,CASSFLGADGSSYEQYF,TGTGCCAGCAGTTTCTTAGGGGCGGATGGCAGCTCCTACGAGCAGTACTTC
TRBV12-3/TRBV12-4,.,TRBJ2-2,many,CASSLGGSGGGELFF,TGTGCCAGCAGTTTAGGGGGGAGTGGAGGCGGGGAGCTGTTTTTT
TRBV7-3,.,TRBJ2-3,many,CASSFYITDTQYF,TGTGCCAGCAGCTTTTACATCACAGATACGCAGTATTTT
TRBV12-3/TRBV12-4,.,TRBJ2-1,many,CASSLGQASYNEQFF,TGTGCCAGCAGTTTAGGCCAGGCTTCCTACAATGAGCAGTTCTTC
TRBV6-1,TRBD2,TRBJ2-3,many,CASRSGPGLVLRDTQYF,TGTGCCAGCAGGTCAGGACCGGGACTAGTCCTTAGAGATACGCAGTATTTT
TRBV28,.,TRBJ1-1,many,CAGRGNSEAFF,TGTGCCGGTAGGGGGAATAGTGAAGCTTTCTTT
TRBV27,TRBD2,TRBJ2-5,many,CAISGGPQETQYF,TGTGCCATTTCGGGGGGGCCGCAAGAGACCCAGTACTTC
TRBV19,.,TRBJ1-5,.,CASSDGPGRRTQHF,TGTGCCAGTAGTGACGGGCCGGGGAGGAGGACCCAGCATTTT
TRBV28,TRBD2,TRBJ2-1,many,CASGGLVYNEQFF,TGTGCCAGCGGCGGACTAGTTTATAATGAGCAGTTCTTC
TRBV28,TRBD1,TRBJ1-2,many,CASRTTGVHYGYTF,TGTGCCAGCAGGACTACAGGGGTGCACTATGGCTACACCTTC
TRBV14,.,TRBJ2-5,.,CASSQDRLAGHQETQYF,TGTGCCAGCAGCCAAGATCGGCTAGCCGGCCACCAAGAGACCCAGTACTTC
TRBV19,.,TRBJ1-5,.,CASSIEKGEPQHF,TGTGCCAGTAGTATAGAGAAGGGTGAGCCCCAGCATTTT
TRBV20-1,.,TRBJ1-5,many,CSARDTDQPQHF,TGCAGTGCTAGAGATACGGACCAGCCCCAGCATTTT
TRBV14,TRBD2,TRBJ2-7,.,CASSQTSGSYEQYF,TGTGCCAGCAGCCAGACTAGCGGGAGCTACGAGCAGTACTTC
TRBV10-3,TRBD1,TRBJ1-3,few,CAIRSGQGASGNTIYF,TGTGCCATCAGATCGGGACAGGGGGCTTCTGGAAACACCATATATTTT
TRBV28,TRBD2,TRBJ2-7,many,CASSWGTSGSGYEQYF,TGTGCCAGCAGTTGGGGGACTAGCGGGAGTGGGTACGAGCAGTACTTC
TRBV28,.,TRBJ1-5,many,CASSLRQDYSNQPQHF,TGTGCCAGCAGTTTACGGCAGGACTATAGCAATCAGCCCCAGCATTTT
TRBV27,TRBD2,TRBJ2-1,many,CASSFIGQASGSHNEQFF,TGTGCCAGCAGTTTTATCGGGCAAGCTAGCGGGAGCCACAATGAGCAGTTCTTC
TRBV19,.,TRBJ2-1,.,CASSMSYNEQFF,TGTGCCAGTAGTATGTCCTACAATGAGCAGTTCTTC
TRBV6-2/TRBV6-3,.,TRBJ1-6,.,CASSYERTAANSPLHF,TGTGCCAGCAGTTACGAGAGGACAGCAGCTAATTCACCCCTCCACTTT
TRBV11-2,.,TRBJ2-3,many,CASSLVGQPDTQYF,TGTGCCAGCAGCTTAGTAGGGCAGCCAGATACGCAGTATTTT
TRBV3-1,.,TRBJ1-6,.,CASSQDGGSPLHF,TGTGCCAGCAGCCAAGACGGAGGGTCACCCCTCCACTTT
TRBV7-9,.,TRBJ2-3,few,CANSLGDYGDTQYF,TGTGCCAACAGCTTAGGGGATTACGGGGATACGCAGTATTTT
TRBV28,.,TRBJ2-2,few,CASSLGETREPFF,TGTGCCAGCAGTTTAGGCGAGACAAGGGAGCCTTTTTTT
TRBV7-2,.,TRBJ1-2,many,CASSPLPGFYYGYTF,TGTGCCAGCAGCCCTCTTCCGGGGTTTTACTATGGCTACACCTTC